A single sample is the source of the 16 T cell receptor beta chains below, sequenced in a study of CD39 and CD103 CD8 tumor-infiltrating T cells. Clones were read by immunoSEQ multiplex PCR, and TCRdb kept only the in-frame ones, dropping some. Among approximately 7,900 clones listed, 50% to 75% were seen once. Sequenced: CD8+ T cells sorted from blood. Subset described: total memory CD8 T cells (CD45RA-CCR7+/-) from blood or uninvolved lymph node. The source is a human donor with head and neck squamous cell carcinoma.

This clone was picked up a small number of times. The CDR3, as DNA: TGCGCCAGCAGCCACGCTAGCGGGGGGGCCCCCCACGAGCAGTACTTC. As protein: CASSHASGGAPHEQYF. The chain carries TRBV4-1 and TRBJ2-7, with TRBD2 identical over 12 bases. The CDR3 is 16 residues long. The junction had 8 bases not matched to a gene; V was cut back by 3 bases and J by 5 bases. Germline V gene lookup returns CDR1 MGHRA and CDR2 YSYEKL.

Concerning this clone: A junction boundary mismatches the germline segment, possibly from a read error. CDR3 region: CASSLSISQQGSF. Here the CDR3 DNA reads TGTGCCAGCAGTTTATCGATCTCCCAACAGGGATCTTTC. V usage is TRBV27 and J usage is TRBJ1-2; D possibly corresponds to TRBD1 (6 bases). CDR1 and CDR2 from the germline V gene are MNHEY and SMNVEV (reference sequence). CDR3 length equals 13 residues.

This clone was found a few times. J is TRBJ1-1 and V is TRBV14, with unresolved D. This CDR3 spans 14 amino acids. Between the trimmed V and J ends, which lost 1 base and 3 bases, there was a span of 9 bases. CDR1 is SGHDN and CDR2 is FVKESK in the germline V gene. CDR3 loop: CASSQVTGYTEAFF. CDR3 DNA: TGTGCCAGCAGCCAAGTTACCGGGTACACTGAAGCTTTCTTT.

The chain uses TRBV7-3 and TRBJ2-7; 10 nucleotides align to TRBD2. The CDR3 length is 16 residues. Germline V gene sequence: CDR1 SGHTA, CDR2 FQGTGA. V dropped 5 bases and J dropped 3; count of bases not matched to a gene: 10. This CDR3 is CASSRGAGTSDYEQYF. The CDR3 bases are TGTGCCAGCAGCAGGGGGGCTGGGACTAGCGACTACGAGCAGTACTTC.

V usage is TRBV4-1 and J usage is TRBJ2-7; 8 bases agree with TRBD1. From germline, CDR1 is MGHRA and CDR2 YSYEKL. Trimming cost V 5 bases and J 0 bases; bases outside gene matches: 9. This CDR3 has 16 residues. The CDR3: CASSYRPDRDSYEQYF. CDR3 nucleotide sequence: TGCGCCAGCAGCTATAGACCGGACAGGGACTCCTACGAGCAGTACTTC.

This chain links TRBV6-6 with TRBJ2-2; D is possibly TRBD1 (6 bases). This CDR3 region has 14 residues. CDR1 and CDR2 (germline): MNHNY, SVGAGI (reference sequence). Trimming removed 6 bases from V and 6 bases from J, with 14 bases in between. CDR3 DNA: TGTGCCAGCAGCGGGACAAGCCCGGCCGGGGAGCTGTTTTTT. The encoded protein is CASSGTSPAGELFF.

This chain connects TRBV7-9 to TRBJ2-5; D is ambiguous. The ends were cut back, 2 bases at V and 2 bases at J, with 6 bases in the middle. Germline lookup yields CDR1 SEHNR and CDR2 FQNEAQ (reference sequence). The CDR3 loop spans 13 amino acids. Here the CDR3 reads CASSLRGQETQYF. DNA for the CDR3: TGTGCCAGCAGCTTAAGAGGTCAAGAGACCCAGTACTTC.

The chain links TRBV5-6 to TRBJ2-4; the D gene is possibly TRBD2 (5 bases). The V end was cut by 2 bases, the J end by 2 bases, with 11 bases between. Germline V gene lookup returns CDR1 SGHDT and CDR2 YYEEEE. This CDR3 region has 15 residues. This CDR3 is CASSLLRETKNIQYF. CDR3 coding DNA: TGTGCCAGCAGCTTACTGAGGGAAACCAAAAACATTCAGTACTTC.

The chain carries TRBV5-1 and TRBJ2-7, with 7 bases fitting TRBD1. Germline CDR1 is SGHRS and CDR2 is YFSETQ. Trimming at V came to 3 bases and at J to 2 bases, leaving 8 bases not matched to a gene. The length of the CDR3 is 15 residues. The CDR3: CASSSTRDSPYEQYF. Written as DNA, the CDR3 is TGCGCCAGCAGCTCCACCCGGGACAGTCCCTACGAGCAGTACTTC.

J is TRBJ1-4 and V is TRBV6-1; D gene ambiguous. Germline-derived CDR1 and CDR2 are MNHNS and SASEGT. Between the trimmed V and J ends, which lost 3 bases and 6 bases, there was a span of 17 bases. The CDR3 spans 16 residues. The CDR3 sequence: CASSDSLSGQDEKLFF. As DNA, the CDR3 is TGTGCCAGCAGTGACAGCCTTTCGGGTCAAGATGAAAAACTGTTTTTT.

There are a few counts of this clone. The J gene is TRBJ1-2, the V gene TRBV2; D uncertain. This CDR3 has 12 amino acids. CDR1 SNHLY and CDR2 FYNNEI come from the germline V gene. V lost 7 bases and J lost 4, with 10 bases in between. CDR3 residues: CASIGVGYGYTF. The CDR3 DNA reads TGTGCCAGCATCGGGGTAGGCTATGGCTACACCTTC.

The J gene is TRBJ2-3, the V gene TRBV4-1, with D perhaps matching TRBD2 (5 bases). The CDR3 runs 15 residues. Germline loops: CDR1 MGHRA, CDR2 YSYEKL. The V end was cut by 3 bases, the J end by 2 bases, with 12 bases between. The CDR3 region is CASSQSGMITDTQYF. The CDR3 coding sequence is TGCGCCAGCAGCCAGTCCGGGATGATCACAGATACGCAGTATTTT.

The gene calls are TRBV7-8 and TRBJ1-5, with 8 bases fitting TRBD1. The V segment lost 1 base and the J segment 0 bases; nucleotides outside the gene matches: 8. Germline V gene sequence: CDR1 SGHVS, CDR2 FQNEAQ. CDR3 length: 18 residues. This CDR3 is CASSLEGQADNSNQPQHF. As DNA, the CDR3 is TGTGCCAGCAGCTTAGAGGGACAGGCGGATAATAGCAATCAGCCCCAGCATTTT.

The V gene is TRBV5-6, the J gene TRBJ2-1, with D perhaps matching TRBD2 (6 bases). This CDR3 is built from 15 residues. The V gene lost 2 bases and the J gene lost 3 bases, with 12 bases spanning the gap. From germline, CDR1 is SGHDT and CDR2 YYEEEE. CDR3 in DNA: TGTGCCAGCAGCTTAGGCGCGGGGAACTACAATGAGCAGTTCTTC. Its protein product is CASSLGAGNYNEQFF.

This chain links TRBV6-5 with TRBJ1-1; TRBD1 matches 9 bases. Germline lookup yields CDR1 MNHEY and CDR2 SVGAGI. Losses at the gene ends were 6 bases for V and 4 bases for J; bases not matched to a gene: 3. This CDR3 has 13 amino acids. The CDR3 here is CASSQTGGTEAFF. The CDR3 nucleotides read TGTGCCAGCAGCCAGACAGGGGGCACTGAAGCTTTCTTT.

The J gene is TRBJ2-7, the V gene TRBV19, with 9 bases fitting TRBD1. The length of the CDR3 is 13 residues. Per the germline V gene, CDR1 is LNHDA and CDR2 is SQIVND (reference sequence). The ends lost 11 bases at V and 2 bases at J; junction bases unmatched: 7. CDR3 region: CAPAGQGTYEQYF. CDR3 coding DNA: TGTGCCCCAGCGGGACAGGGAACCTACGAGCAGTACTTC. The full variable domain, completed using reference TRBV19 and TRBJ2-7, is DGGITQSPKYLFRKEGQNVTLSCEQNLNHDAMYWYRQDPGQGLRLIYYSQIVNDFQKGDIAEGYSVSREKKESFPLTVTSAQKNPTAFYLCAPAGQGTYEQYFGPGTRLTVT.